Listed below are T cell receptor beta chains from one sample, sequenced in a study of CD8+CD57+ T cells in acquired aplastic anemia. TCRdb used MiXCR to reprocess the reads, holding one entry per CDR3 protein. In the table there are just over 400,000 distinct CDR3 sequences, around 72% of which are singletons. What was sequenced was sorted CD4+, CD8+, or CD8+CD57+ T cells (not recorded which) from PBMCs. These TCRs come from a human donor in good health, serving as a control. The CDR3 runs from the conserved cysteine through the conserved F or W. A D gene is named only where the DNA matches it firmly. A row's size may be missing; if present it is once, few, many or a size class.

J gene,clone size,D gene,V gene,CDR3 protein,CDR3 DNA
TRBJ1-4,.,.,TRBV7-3,CASSLGAGGEKLFF,TGTGCCAGCAGCTTGGGGGCCGGGGGTGAGAAGCTGTTTTTT
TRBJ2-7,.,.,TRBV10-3,CAISEPVRGCYEQYF,TGTGCCATCAGTGAGCCCGTGCGGGGTTGCTACGAGCAGTACTTC
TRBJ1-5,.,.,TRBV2,CASRGDPSNQPQHF,TGTGCCAGCAGGGGGGACCCTAGCAATCAGCCCCAGCATTTT
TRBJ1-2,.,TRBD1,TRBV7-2,CASSFLQGDYGYTF,TGTGCCAGCAGCTTTCTGCAGGGGGATTATGGCTACACCTTC
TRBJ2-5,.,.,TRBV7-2,CASSMTRAGSEYF,TGTGCCAGCAGCATGACGCGGGCTGGGAGTGAGTACTTC
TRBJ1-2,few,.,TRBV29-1,CSVGTTGLYGYTF,TGCAGCGTTGGGACCACAGGGTTGTATGGCTACACCTTC
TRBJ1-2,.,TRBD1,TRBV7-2,CASSPRGQGSYGYTF,TGTGCCAGCAGCCCTCGGGGACAGGGTAGCTATGGCTACACCTTC
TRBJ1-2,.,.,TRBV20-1,CSARGILCGYTF,TGCAGTGCCAGAGGCATACTCTGTGGCTACACCTTC
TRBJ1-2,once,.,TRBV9,CASSRVSSPLHFAF,.
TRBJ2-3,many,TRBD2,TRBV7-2,CASSLGGGRSTDTQYF,TGTGCCAGCAGCTTAGGGGGGGGGAGGAGCACAGATACGCAGTATTTT